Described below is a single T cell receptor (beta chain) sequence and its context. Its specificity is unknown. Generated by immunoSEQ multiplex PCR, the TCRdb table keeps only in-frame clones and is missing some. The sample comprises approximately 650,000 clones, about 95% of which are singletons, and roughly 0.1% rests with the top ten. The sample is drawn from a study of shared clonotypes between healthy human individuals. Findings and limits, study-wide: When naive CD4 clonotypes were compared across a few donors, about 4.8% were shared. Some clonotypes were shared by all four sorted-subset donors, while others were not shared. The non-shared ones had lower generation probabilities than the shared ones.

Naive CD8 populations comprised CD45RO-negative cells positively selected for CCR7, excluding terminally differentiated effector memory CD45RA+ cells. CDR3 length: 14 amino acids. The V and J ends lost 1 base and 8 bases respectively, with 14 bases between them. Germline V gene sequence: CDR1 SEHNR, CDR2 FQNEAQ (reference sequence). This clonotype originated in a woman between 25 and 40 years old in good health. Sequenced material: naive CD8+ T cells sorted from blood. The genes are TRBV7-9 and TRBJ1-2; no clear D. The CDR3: CASSLGADMYGYTF. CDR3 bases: TGTGCCAGCAGCTTAGGGGCAGACATGTACGGCTACACCTTC.